A single sample is the source of the 27 T cell receptor beta chains below, sequenced in a study of T-cell reconstitution after alpha-beta-depleted transplantation in children. Unique molecular identifiers were incorporated into the prepared TCRbeta library. TCRdb processed the PCR reads anew with MiXCR; each CDR3 protein has one entry. The sample consists of hundreds of thousands of distinct CDR3 sequences, around 12% of them appearing once. The source material was PBMCs from the stem cell graft donor, sampled from the stem cell graft. The source of these receptors is a human donor who donated a stem cell graft to a child with acute lymphoblastic leukemia.

This rearrangement joins TRBV12-3 or TRBV12-4 to TRBJ2-3; TRBD2 matches 8 bases. CDR3 size: 15 residues. V lost 3 bases to trimming and J lost 7 bases; unmatched junction nucleotides: 9. CDR3 nucleotide sequence: TGTGCCAGCAGTTTGATCGGGGGGGCCGGGAATACGCAGTATTTT. Residues: CASSLIGGAGNTQYF.

The table lists this clonotype with many counts. The genes are TRBV20-1 and TRBJ2-7, with D uncertain. The CDR3 contains 13 residues. Trimming removed 5 bases at V and 2 bases at J, with 13 bases between. The germline V gene encodes CDR1 DFQATT and CDR2 SNEGSKA (reference sequence). The CDR3 is CSAPRSGTYEQYF. Here the CDR3 DNA reads TGCAGTGCTCCTAGGTCGGGTACCTACGAGCAGTACTTC.

This chain uses TRBV7-2 with TRBJ2-1; D gene unclear. CDR3 length equals 13 residues. Per the germline V gene, CDR1 is SGHTA and CDR2 is FQGNSA. V was pared by 2 bases and J by 6 bases, with 8 bases between. Written as DNA, the CDR3 is TGTGCCAGCAGCTTAAGTTACGGCAATGAGCAGTTCTTC. It yields the protein CASSLSYGNEQFF.

V gene TRBV6-6 combines with J gene TRBJ1-4, with TRBD1 matching over 8 bases. Germline CDR1 MNHNY, CDR2 SVGAGI (reference sequence). The CDR3 sequence is 15 residues long. J was trimmed by 3 bases and V by 6 bases; bases with no gene match: 6. The CDR3 DNA is TGTGCCAGCAGACCCCGGACAGGGCCTAATGAAAAACTGTTTTTT. Its translation is CASRPRTGPNEKLFF.

This clonotype was counted ten times or more. This chain uses TRBV5-1 with TRBJ1-1; D is perhaps TRBD1 (5 bases). Germline CDR1 SGHRS, CDR2 YFSETQ. With 0 bases removed from V and 2 bases from J, the gap between germline ends came to 11 bases. There are 15 residues in the CDR3. This chain's CDR3 is CASSLGWGSNTEAFF. The CDR3 nucleotides read TGCGCCAGCAGCTTGGGTTGGGGCAGTAACACTGAAGCTTTCTTT.

V usage is TRBV6-5 and J usage is TRBJ2-7; either TRBD1 or TRBD2 may fit D (5 bases each). The CDR3 is made up of 11 amino acids. Germline V gene sequence: CDR1 MNHEY, CDR2 SVGAGI. The CDR3 DNA follows: TGTGTTATAGGGGAGTCCTACGAGCAGTACTTC. Protein: CVIGESYEQYF.

At least ten counts were recorded for this clonotype. The chain carries TRBV24-1 and TRBJ2-2; TRBD1 might be the D (5 bases). The CDR3 extends over 15 amino acids. Looked up from germline, CDR1 is KGHDR and CDR2 is SFDVKD. Trimming pared 3 bases from V and 2 bases from J, leaving 9 bases between. CDR3 sequence reads: CATSDPGHNTGELFF. The CDR3 coding sequence is TGTGCCACCAGTGATCCAGGACACAACACCGGGGAGCTGTTTTTT.

As concerns this clonotype: A clone one base away is much larger, so this may be a read error. CDR3 bases: TGTGCCAGCTGCCCACTGACAGGGGGGGAAACTGAAGCTTTCTTT. Translated, it gives CASCPLTGGETEAFF. The chain links TRBV3-1 to TRBJ1-1, with 9 bases matching TRBD1. The V and J ends lost 8 bases and 5 bases, in that order; junction bases with no gene match: 12. CDR3 size: 15 residues. Germline CDR1 LGHDT, CDR2 YNNKEL (reference sequence).

This clonotype showed up many times. This chain uses TRBV29-1 with TRBJ1-2, with D possibly matching TRBD1 (5 bases). The CDR3 loop spans 18 amino acids. Germline CDR1 is SQVTM and CDR2 is ANQGSEA. The V gene lost 0 bases and the J gene lost 7 bases, with 27 bases spanning the gap. In DNA form, the CDR3 reads TGCAGCGTTGAAGATCTGGCGGGGACCGCTTTAAGCCTAGGTGGCTACACCTTC. Protein sequence: CSVEDLAGTALSLGGYTF.

This clonotype has a count of ten or more. V and J are TRBV7-8 and TRBJ2-7; 10 bases match TRBD2. Germline lookup yields CDR1 SGHVS and CDR2 FQNEAQ. The trim removed 2 bases at V and 5 bases at J, leaving 9 bases unmatched. The CDR3 has 16 residues. DNA of the CDR3: TGTGCCAGCAGCTTATATCCTAGCGGGAGACCCAACGAGCAGTACTTC. Translating it yields CASSLYPSGRPNEQYF.

Ten or more counts support this clonotype. The junction and the germline gene differ at one end; a read error may be behind it. This sequence joins TRBV12-3 or TRBV12-4 and TRBJ1-2; D gene uncertain. CDR3 length equals 13 residues. CDR3 protein: CASTLPRLDGYTF. CDR3 coding DNA: TGTGCCAGCACTTTACCCCGGCTGGATGGCTACACCTTC.

This clonotype was seen repeatedly, ten times or more. CDR3 coding DNA: TGTGCCAGCAGCCAAATAGCCACCGGGGAGCTGTTTTTT. This translates into CASSQIATGELFF. This chain joins TRBV3-1 and TRBJ2-2; no firm D call. The CDR3 spans 13 residues. V shed 2 bases and J shed 4 bases, with 5 bases lying between them. CDR1 LGHDT and CDR2 YNNKEL come from the germline V gene (reference sequence).

In its sample, this clonotype was seen many times. The rearrangement links TRBV7-9 to TRBJ2-6; 8 nucleotides align to TRBD1. Trimming cost V 2 bases and J 6 bases; bases outside gene matches: 9. Germline assignment: CDR1 SEHNR and CDR2 FQNEAQ (reference sequence). This CDR3 comprises 17 residues. In DNA, the CDR3 is TGTGCCAGCAGCTTATTTACAGGGGGTTGGGTGGCCAACGTCCTGACTTTC. Its translation is CASSLFTGGWVANVLTF.

This clonotype has at least ten counts. This chain connects TRBV7-2 to TRBJ2-7, with D perhaps matching TRBD2 (6 bases). V was shortened by 5 bases and J by 1 base, with 9 bases between the two germline ends. The CDR3 consists of 13 residues. Per germline, CDR1 SGHTA and CDR2 FQGNSA. The CDR3 loop is CASSPSASYEQYF. The CDR3, as DNA: TGTGCCAGCAGCCCTAGCGCGTCCTACGAGCAGTACTTC. Using reference TRBV7-2 and TRBJ2-7 for the parts outside the CDR3, the full variable domain is GAGVSQSPSNKVTEKGKDVELRCDPISGHTALYWYRQSLGQGLEFLIYFQGNSAPDKSGLPSDRFSAERTGGSVSTLTIQRTQQEDSAVYLCASSPSASYEQYFGPGTRLTVT.

This clonotype was seen at least ten times. This chain uses TRBV30 with TRBJ2-1; 12 bases line up with TRBD2. The CDR3 runs 15 residues. Germline CDR1 GTSNPN, CDR2 SVGIG (reference sequence). CDR3 nucleotide sequence: TGTGGTGGGCTAGCGGGAGGGCCACGTTTGAATGAGCAGTTCTTC. As protein: CGGLAGGPRLNEQFF.

Ten or more counts support this clonotype. The J gene is TRBJ1-3, the V gene TRBV7-2, with D maybe TRBD1 (5 bases). The CDR3 covers 15 residues. Germline CDR1 SGHTA, CDR2 FQGNSA. V was pared by 5 bases and J by 0 bases, with 11 bases between. The CDR3 loop reads CASSPGLSSGNTIYF. CDR3 coding DNA: TGTGCCAGCAGCCCGGGGCTCAGCTCTGGAAACACCATATATTTT.

This clonotype occurred many times. The J gene is TRBJ2-1, the V gene TRBV20-1; D not certain. Trimming stripped 5 bases from V and 1 base from J, with 15 bases between. The CDR3 spans 15 residues. The germline CDR1 and CDR2 sequences are DFQATT and SNEGSKA (reference sequence). Here the CDR3 DNA reads TGCAGTGCTGACCCATTGGCTTTTTCCTACAATGAGCAGTTCTTC. Translating it yields CSADPLAFSYNEQFF.

This clonotype was detected only a few times. The J gene is TRBJ2-4, the V gene TRBV7-3, with TRBD2 matching 11 bases. Germline V gene sequence: CDR1 SGHTA, CDR2 FQGTGA. V lost 4 bases to trimming and J lost 0 bases; unmatched junction nucleotides: 17. The CDR3 is 21 residues long. In nucleotides, the CDR3 is TGTGCCAGCAGCTCCAATGTAGCGGGAGGGCTTCGATTGGGAGCCAAAAACATTCAGTACTTC. This sequence encodes CASSSNVAGGLRLGAKNIQYF.

This clonotype was detected many times. The chain has TRBV20-1 and TRBJ2-1; TRBD1 is a possible D gene (5 bases). The CDR3 totals 14 residues. Looked up from germline, CDR1 is DFQATT and CDR2 is SNEGSKA (reference sequence). V was cut by 0 bases and J by 8 bases, with 14 bases left in between. CDR3 sequence (DNA): TGCAGTGCTAGAGACCCGGGCCAGGGCGATGAGCAGTTCTTC. It is translated as CSARDPGQGDEQFF.

Ten or more counts support this clonotype. The chain recombines TRBV4-2 with TRBJ2-2; 12 positions agree with TRBD2. This CDR3 has 17 residues. Trimming took 3 bases from V and 5 from J; bases not matched to a gene: 7. CDR1 and CDR2 (germline): LGHNA, YNFKEQ. CDR3 region: CASSQATSGRSTGELFF. For the CDR3, the DNA is TGTGCCAGCAGCCAGGCGACTAGCGGGAGAAGTACCGGGGAGCTGTTTTTT.

This clonotype was counted ten times or more. V gene TRBV12-3 or TRBV12-4 combines with J gene TRBJ1-1; D not resolved. V dropped 8 bases and J dropped 2 bases, with 6 bases sitting between them. The CDR3 runs to 11 residues. The CDR3 region has the DNA TGTGCCAGCTGCAGTAACACTGAAGCTTTCTTT. Translating gives CASCSNTEAFF.

There are many counts of this clonotype. The rearrangement joins TRBV5-1 to TRBJ2-1; D remains unclear. Germline values: CDR1 SGHRS, CDR2 YFSETQ. The V end lost 7 bases, the J end lost 3 bases, and 11 bases lay between the germline ends. CDR3 length: 13 amino acids. In nucleotides, the CDR3 is TGCGCCAGCGCTGAAACCCTCTACAATGAGCAGTTCTTC. It codes for CASAETLYNEQFF.

The sample holds many counts of this clonotype. The DNA of the CDR3 is TGCAGTGCGGAACCCGGGACAGGGAATGAAAAACTGTTTTTT. Its translation is CSAEPGTGNEKLFF. The J gene is TRBJ1-4, the V gene TRBV20-1; TRBD1 matches at 9 bases. CDR1 and CDR2 from the germline V gene are DFQATT and SNEGSKA (reference sequence). CDR3 length: 14 amino acids. Trimming cost V 6 bases and J 5 bases; bases outside gene matches: 7.

This clonotype was detected ten times or more. In nucleotides, the CDR3 is TGTGCCAGCAGCCAAGGGGTGACCTCTCTTAGCAATCAGCCCCAGCATTTT. Residues: CASSQGVTSLSNQPQHF. The chain employs TRBV3-1 and TRBJ1-5; D is uncertain. Trimming cost V 1 base and J 0 bases, with 13 bases left between them. The CDR3 has 17 residues. Per germline, CDR1 LGHDT and CDR2 YNNKEL (reference sequence). Full variable domain (missing parts from reference TRBV3-1 and TRBJ1-5): DTAVSQTPKYLVTQMGNDKSIKCEQNLGHDTMYWYKQDSKKFLKIMFSYNNKELIINETVPNRFSPKSPDKAHLNLHINSLELGDSAVYFCASSQGVTSLSNQPQHFGDGTRLSIL.

This clonotype came up many times. The chain links TRBV12-3 or TRBV12-4 to TRBJ1-2; 9 bases line up with TRBD1. The V segment lost 1 base and the J segment 5 bases; nucleotides outside the gene matches: 5. The CDR3 has 15 amino acids. The DNA for the CDR3 is TGTGCCAGCAGTTTAGATTCCGGGACAGGGTATGGCTACACCTTC. Its protein product is CASSLDSGTGYGYTF.

This clonotype was seen at least ten times. The rearrangement uses TRBV7-2 and TRBJ1-6; 8 bases align to TRBD1. Per the germline V gene, CDR1 is SGHTA and CDR2 is FQGNSA. The CDR3 contains 16 residues. The junction had 8 bases not matched to a gene; V was cut back by 2 bases and J by 8 bases. The CDR3 loop reads CASSLPYRGKHSPLHF. In nucleotides, the CDR3 is TGTGCCAGCAGCTTACCCTACAGGGGGAAGCATTCACCCCTCCACTTT.

This sequence joins TRBV18 and TRBJ2-7; 7 bases are a match to TRBD2. The germline gives CDR1 KGHSH, CDR2 LQKENI. V gave up 6 bases and J gave up 0 bases; unmatched junction bases: 8. This CDR3 has 15 residues. The CDR3 DNA is TGTGCCAGCTCCCCCGAGGTAGCGGGCTCCTACGAGCAGTACTTC. This encodes CASSPEVAGSYEQYF.